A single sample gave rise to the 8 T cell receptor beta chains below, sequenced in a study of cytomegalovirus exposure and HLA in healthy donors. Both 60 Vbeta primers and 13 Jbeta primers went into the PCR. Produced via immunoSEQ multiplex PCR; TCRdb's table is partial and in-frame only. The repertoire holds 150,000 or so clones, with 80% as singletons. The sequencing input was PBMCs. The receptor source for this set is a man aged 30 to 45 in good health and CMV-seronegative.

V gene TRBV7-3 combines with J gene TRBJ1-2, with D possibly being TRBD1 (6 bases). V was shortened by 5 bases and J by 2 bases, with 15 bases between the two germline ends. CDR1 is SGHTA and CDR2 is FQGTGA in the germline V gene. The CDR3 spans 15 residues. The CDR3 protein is CASSPGQLSNYGYTF. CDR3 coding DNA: TGTGCCAGCAGCCCCGGACAGCTTAGCAACTATGGCTACACCTTC.

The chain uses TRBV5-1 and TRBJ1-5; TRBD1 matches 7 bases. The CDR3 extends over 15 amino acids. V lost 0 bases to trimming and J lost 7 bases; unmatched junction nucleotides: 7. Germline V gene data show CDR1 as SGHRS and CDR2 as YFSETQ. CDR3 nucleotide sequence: TGCGCCAGCAGCTTGGGTGACAGGGTAGAGCAGCCCCAGCATTTT. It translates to CASSLGDRVEQPQHF.

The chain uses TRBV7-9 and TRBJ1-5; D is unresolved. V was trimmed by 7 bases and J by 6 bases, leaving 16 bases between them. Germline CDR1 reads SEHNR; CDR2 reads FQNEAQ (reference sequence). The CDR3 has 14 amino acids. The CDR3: CASTLDGGSQPQHF. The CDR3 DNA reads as TGTGCCAGCACTCTCGACGGAGGGAGTCAGCCCCAGCATTTT. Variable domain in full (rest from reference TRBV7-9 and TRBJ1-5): DTGVSQNPRHKITKRGQNVTFRCDPISEHNRLYWYRQTLGQGPEFLTYFQNEAQLEKSRLLSDRFSAERPKGSFSTLEIQRTEQGDSAMYLCASTLDGGSQPQHFGDGTRLSIL.

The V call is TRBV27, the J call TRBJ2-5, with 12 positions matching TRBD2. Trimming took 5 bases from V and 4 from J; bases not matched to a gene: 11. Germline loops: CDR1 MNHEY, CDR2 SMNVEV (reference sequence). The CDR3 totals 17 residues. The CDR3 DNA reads TGTGCCAGCAGTCTCTTGGGGCTAGCGGGGGGGCGAGAGACCCAGTACTTC. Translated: CASSLLGLAGGRETQYF.

The CDR3 bases are TGTGCCAGCAGCGTAGGCGCAAAAGAGACCCAGTACTTC. It translates to CASSVGAKETQYF. V gene TRBV9 combines with J gene TRBJ2-5; D is undetermined. The CDR3 sequence is 13 residues long. Germline CDR1 SGDLS, CDR2 YYNGEE. Trimming removed 0 bases from V and 3 bases from J, with 6 bases in between. The full variable domain, its missing parts supplied by reference TRBV9 and TRBJ2-5, is DSGVTQTPKHLITATGQRVTLRCSPRSGDLSVYWYQQSLDQGLQFLIQYYNGEERAKGNILERFSAQQFPDLHSELNLSSLELGDSALYFCASSVGAKETQYFGPGTRLLVL.

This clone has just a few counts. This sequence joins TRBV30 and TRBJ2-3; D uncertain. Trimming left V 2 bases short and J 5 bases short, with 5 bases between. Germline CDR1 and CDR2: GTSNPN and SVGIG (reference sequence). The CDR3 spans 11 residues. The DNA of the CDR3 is TGTGCCTGGAGTAAGCGAGATACGCAGTATTTT. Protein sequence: CAWSKRDTQYF.

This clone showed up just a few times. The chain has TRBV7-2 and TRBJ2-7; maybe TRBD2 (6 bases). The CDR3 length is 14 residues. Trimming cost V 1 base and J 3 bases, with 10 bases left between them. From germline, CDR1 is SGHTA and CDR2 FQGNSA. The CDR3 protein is CASSLDGSGYEQYF. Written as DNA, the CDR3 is TGTGCCAGCAGCTTAGACGGGAGTGGCTACGAGCAGTACTTC.

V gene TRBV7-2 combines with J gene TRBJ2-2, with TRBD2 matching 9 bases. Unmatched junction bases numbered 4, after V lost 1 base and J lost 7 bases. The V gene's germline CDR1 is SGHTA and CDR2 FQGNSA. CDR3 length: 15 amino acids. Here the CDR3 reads CASSLGLAVVGELFF. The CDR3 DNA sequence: TGTGCCAGCAGCTTAGGACTAGCGGTTGTCGGGGAGCTGTTTTTT.